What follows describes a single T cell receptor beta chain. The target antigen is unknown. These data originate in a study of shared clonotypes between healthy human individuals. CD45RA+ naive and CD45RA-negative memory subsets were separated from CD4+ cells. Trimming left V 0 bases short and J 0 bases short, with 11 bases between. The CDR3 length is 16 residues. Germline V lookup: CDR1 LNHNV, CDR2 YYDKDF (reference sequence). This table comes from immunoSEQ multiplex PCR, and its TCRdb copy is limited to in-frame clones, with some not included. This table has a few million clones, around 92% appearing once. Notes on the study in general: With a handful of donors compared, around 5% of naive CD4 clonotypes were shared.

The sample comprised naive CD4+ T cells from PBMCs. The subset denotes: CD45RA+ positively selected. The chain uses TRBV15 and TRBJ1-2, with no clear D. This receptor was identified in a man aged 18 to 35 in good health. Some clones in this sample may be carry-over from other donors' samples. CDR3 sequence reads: CATSRDIGFANYGYTF. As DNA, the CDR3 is TGTGCCACCAGCAGAGATATAGGGTTTGCTAACTATGGCTACACCTTC. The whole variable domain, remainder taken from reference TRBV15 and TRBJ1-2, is DAMVIQNPRYQVTQFGKPVTLSCSQTLNHNVMYWYQQKSSQAPKLLFHYYDKDFNNEADTPDNFQSRRPNTSFCFLDIRSPGLGDTAMYLCATSRDIGFANYGYTFGSGTRLTVV.